The sequence of this T cell receptor beta chain was determined in a study of blood T cell repertoires in COVID-19. Study-wide background: The United States, Italy and Spain provided the acute and convalescent COVID-19 samples.

As processed by the authors: Reference gene primer amplification gave nucleated cell count estimates. TCRdb's copy holds only in-frame clones and misses some; the assay was immunoSEQ multiplex PCR. V, J and clone size reflect that table, while D and trimming were determined from the DNA. The sample records around 250,000 clones, around nine tenths being singletons. CDR3 length: 15 amino acids. Trimming removed 3 bases from V and 8 bases from J, with 16 bases in between. Germline V gene lookup returns CDR1 MGHRA and CDR2 YSYEKL. The chain combines TRBV4-1 with TRBJ1-4, with D possibly matching TRBD1 (6 bases). The material sequenced was peripheral blood. The sequence was obtained from a man aged 40-49 years with active or convalescent COVID-19. CDR3 coding DNA: TGCGCCAGCAGCCAGGATAACAGGGTTTGGGAAAAACTGTTTTTT. Protein product: CASSQDNRVWEKLFF.